This T cell receptor beta chain was captured in a study of T cell repertoires in cytomegalovirus infection. Study-wide context: TCR beta signatures that were public indicated CMV infection and matching HLA type. Study outcomes and limitations: Summed frequency of shared TCR beta families picked out CMV carriers who also had the relevant HLA. The ex vivo response showed dominance by HLA-C-restricted CMV-specific TCR beta clonotypes.

This clonotype showed up just a few times. No antigen is known for it. The junction had 6 bases not matched to a gene; V was cut back by 2 bases and J by 0 bases. CDR3 length equals 18 residues. CDR1 and CDR2 (germline): SGHTA, FQGNSA. TCRdb reprocessed the reads via MiXCR and lists one record per CDR3 protein. The data hold roughly 990,000 distinct CDR3 sequences, with less than 40% observed a single time. The source is a human donor in good health (CMV status not recorded). Some clones in this sample may be carry-over from other donors' samples. V is TRBV7-2 and J is TRBJ2-2; the match to TRBD2 covers 10 bases. This sample comprised cultured CD8+ T cells from PBMCs, obtained from culture after CMV antigen stimulation. CDR3 nucleotide sequence: TGTGCCAGCAGCTTATCCCCTCTAGCGGGGGCGAACACCGGGGAGCTGTTTTTT. Translation: CASSLSPLAGANTGELFF.